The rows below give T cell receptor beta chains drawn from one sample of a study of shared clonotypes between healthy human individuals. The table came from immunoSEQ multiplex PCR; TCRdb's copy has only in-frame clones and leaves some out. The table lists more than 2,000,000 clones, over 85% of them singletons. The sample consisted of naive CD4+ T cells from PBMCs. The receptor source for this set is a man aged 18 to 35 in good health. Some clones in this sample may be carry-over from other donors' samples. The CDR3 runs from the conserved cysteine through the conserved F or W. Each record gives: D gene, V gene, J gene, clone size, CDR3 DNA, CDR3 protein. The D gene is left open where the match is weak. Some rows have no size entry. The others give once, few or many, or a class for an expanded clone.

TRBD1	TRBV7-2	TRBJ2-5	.	TGTGCCAGCAGTAACAGGGGGCCAAACCTTCTGGGAGAGACCCAGTACTTC	CASSNRGPNLLGETQYF
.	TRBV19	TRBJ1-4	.	TGTGCCAGTAGTATGCGAGGGGAAAAACTGTTTTTT	CASSMRGEKLFF
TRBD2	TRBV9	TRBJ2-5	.	TGTGCCAGCAGCGGGGGACTAGCGGGAGTAGGGGAGACCCAGTACTTC	CASSGGLAGVGETQYF
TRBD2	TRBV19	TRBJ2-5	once	TGTGCCAGCGGACTAGCGGGAAGGGGGGAGACCCAGTACTTC	CASGLAGRGETQYF
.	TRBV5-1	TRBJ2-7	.	TGCGCCAGCAGCTTGACCACCCCAGGGGCCAACGAGCAGTACTTC	CASSLTTPGANEQYF
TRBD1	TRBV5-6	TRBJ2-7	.	TGTGCCAGCAGCTTGGCCGGGACAGGCACTTGGACCTACGAGCAGTACTTC	CASSLAGTGTWTYEQYF
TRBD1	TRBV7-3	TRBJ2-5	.	TGTGCCAGCAGCTTAACGTGGGCAGGGGGCGTGAAGACCCAGTACTTC	CASSLTWAGGVKTQYF
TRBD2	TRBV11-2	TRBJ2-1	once	TGTGCCAGCAGCCCCTTCGGGGGAGCGGGAGAGGGCTACAATGAGCAGTTCTTC	CASSPFGGAGEGYNEQFF
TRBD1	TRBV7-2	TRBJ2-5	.	TGTGCCAGCAGAGGGGGACAGACACAAGAGACCCAGTACTTC	CASRGGQTQETQYF
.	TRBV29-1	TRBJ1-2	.	TGCAGCGTTGAACGGTCCCAGGAGTACTATGGCTACACCTTC	CSVERSQEYYGYTF
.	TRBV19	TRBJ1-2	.	TGTGCCAGTAGGAAGGACATACGGGGCTACACCTTC	CASRKDIRGYTF
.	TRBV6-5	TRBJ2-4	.	TGTGCCAGCAGTTACTCGACGGCGGCCAAAAACATTCAGTACTTC	CASSYSTAAKNIQYF
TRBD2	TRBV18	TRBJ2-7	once	TGTGCCAGCTCACCACCGGGTCAAGCGGGAGGAAGCTCCTACGAGCAGTACTTC	CASSPPGQAGGSSYEQYF
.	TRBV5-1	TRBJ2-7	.	TGCGCCAGCAGCTTATCCGTCCCAGGGGGGCTCTACGAGCAGTACTTC	CASSLSVPGGLYEQYF
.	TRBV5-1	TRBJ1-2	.	TGCGCCAGCAGCTTACAGGGAGGGAGGGGCTACACCTTC	CASSLQGGRGYTF
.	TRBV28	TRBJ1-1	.	TGTGCCAGCCACCGGGGATACACTGAAGCTTTCTTT	CASHRGYTEAFF
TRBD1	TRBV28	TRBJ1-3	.	TGTGCCAGCAGACGTACAGGGGTCTCTGGAAACACCATATATTTT	CASRRTGVSGNTIYF
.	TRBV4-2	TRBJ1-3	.	TGTGCCAGCAGCCAAACAGATGGGGCTGGAAACACCATATATTTT	CASSQTDGAGNTIYF
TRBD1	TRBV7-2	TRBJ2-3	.	TGTGCCAGCAGCGCCCCAGACAGGGGAGATACGCAGTATTTT	CASSAPDRGDTQYF
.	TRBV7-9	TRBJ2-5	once	TGTGCCAGCAGCTTAGGTTTCGGTGGGGAGACCCAGTACTTC	CASSLGFGGETQYF
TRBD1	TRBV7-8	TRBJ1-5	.	TGTGCCAGCAGCTGGGACAGGGGGCGTCAGCCCCAGCATTTT	CASSWDRGRQPQHF